The sample holds a few counts of the clone carrying this TCR beta chain. Its antigen remains unidentified. The sample is drawn from a study of cytomegalovirus exposure and HLA in healthy donors. General study results and limits: As confirmed in vitro, a few CMV-associated chains were specific for CMV antigens.

The method was immunoSEQ multiplex PCR; TCRdb's version includes in-frame clones alone and lacks a portion of them. This table holds approximately 300,000 clones, around 86% found once. The junction had 6 bases not matched to a gene; V was cut back by 3 bases and J by 3 bases. CDR1 is MGHRA, CDR2 YSYEKL, per germline. The CDR3 loop spans 17 amino acids. Source material: PBMCs. The TCR originated in a woman aged 18-29 years in good health and CMV-seronegative. The chain couples TRBV4-1 to TRBJ2-7, with TRBD2 identical over 15 bases. The chain's CDR3 is CASSQVGTSGRNYEQYF. As DNA, the CDR3 is TGCGCCAGCAGCCAGGTCGGGACTAGCGGGAGGAACTACGAGCAGTACTTC.